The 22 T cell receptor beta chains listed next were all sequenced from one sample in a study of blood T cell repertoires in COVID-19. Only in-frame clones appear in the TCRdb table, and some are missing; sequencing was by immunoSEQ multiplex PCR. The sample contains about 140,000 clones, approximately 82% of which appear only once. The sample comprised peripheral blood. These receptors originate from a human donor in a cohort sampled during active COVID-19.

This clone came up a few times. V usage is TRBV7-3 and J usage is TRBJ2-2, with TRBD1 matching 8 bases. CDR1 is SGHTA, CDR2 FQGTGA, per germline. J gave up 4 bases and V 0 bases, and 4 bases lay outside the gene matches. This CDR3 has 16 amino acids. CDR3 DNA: TGTGCCAGCAGCTTAACCCCGACAGGGGTCACCGGGGAGCTGTTTTTT. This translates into CASSLTPTGVTGELFF.

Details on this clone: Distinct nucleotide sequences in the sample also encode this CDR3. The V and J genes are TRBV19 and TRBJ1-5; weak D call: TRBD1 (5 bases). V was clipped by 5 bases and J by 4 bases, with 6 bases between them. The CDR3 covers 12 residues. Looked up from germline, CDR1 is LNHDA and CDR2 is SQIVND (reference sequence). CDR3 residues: CASSRGNQPQHF. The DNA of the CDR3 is TGTGCCAGTAGTCGGGGGAATCAGCCCCAGCATTTT.

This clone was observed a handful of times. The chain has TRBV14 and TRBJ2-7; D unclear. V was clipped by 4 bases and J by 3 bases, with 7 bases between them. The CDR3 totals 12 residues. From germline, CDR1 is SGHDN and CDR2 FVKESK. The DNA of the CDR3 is TGTGCCAGCAGCCCAGCGAACTACGAGCAGTACTTC. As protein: CASSPANYEQYF.

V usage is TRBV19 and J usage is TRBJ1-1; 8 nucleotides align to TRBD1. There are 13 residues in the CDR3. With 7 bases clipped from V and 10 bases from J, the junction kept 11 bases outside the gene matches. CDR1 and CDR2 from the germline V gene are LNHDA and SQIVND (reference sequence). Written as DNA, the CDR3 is TGTGCCAGTATAGGACAGGGCCGCTTGGCAGCTTTCTTT. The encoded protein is CASIGQGRLAAFF.

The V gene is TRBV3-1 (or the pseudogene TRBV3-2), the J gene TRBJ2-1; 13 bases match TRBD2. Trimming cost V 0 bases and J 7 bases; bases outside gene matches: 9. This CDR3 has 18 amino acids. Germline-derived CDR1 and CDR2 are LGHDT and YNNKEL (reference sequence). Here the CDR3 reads CASSQDELAGGPGNEQFF. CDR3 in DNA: TGTGCCAGCAGCCAAGATGAACTAGCGGGAGGGCCCGGGAATGAGCAGTTCTTC.

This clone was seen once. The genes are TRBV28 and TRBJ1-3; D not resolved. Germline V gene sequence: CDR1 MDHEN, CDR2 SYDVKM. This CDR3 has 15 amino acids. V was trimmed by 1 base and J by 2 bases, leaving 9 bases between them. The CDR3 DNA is TGTGCCAGCAGTTTATTTGGACTTCCTGGAAACACCATATATTTT. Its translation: CASSLFGLPGNTIYF.

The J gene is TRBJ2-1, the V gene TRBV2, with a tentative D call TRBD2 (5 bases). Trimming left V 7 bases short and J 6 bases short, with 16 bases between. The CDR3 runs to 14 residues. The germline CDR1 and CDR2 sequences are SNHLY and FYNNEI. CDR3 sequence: CASIGANRGNEQFF. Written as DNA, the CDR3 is TGTGCCAGCATAGGAGCCAACCGGGGCAATGAGCAGTTCTTC. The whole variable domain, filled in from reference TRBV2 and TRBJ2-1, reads EPEVTQTPSHQVTQMGQEVILRCVPISNHLYFYWYRQILGQKVEFLVSFYNNEISEKSEIFDDQFSVERPDGSNFTLKIRSTKLEDSAMYFCASIGANRGNEQFFGPGTRLTVL.

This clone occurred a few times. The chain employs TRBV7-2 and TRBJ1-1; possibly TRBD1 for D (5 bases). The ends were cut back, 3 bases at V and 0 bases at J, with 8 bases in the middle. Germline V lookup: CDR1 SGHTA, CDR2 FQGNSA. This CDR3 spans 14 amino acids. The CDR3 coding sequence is TGTGCCAGCAGCTTCGGGGGGATGAACACTGAAGCTTTCTTT. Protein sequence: CASSFGGMNTEAFF.

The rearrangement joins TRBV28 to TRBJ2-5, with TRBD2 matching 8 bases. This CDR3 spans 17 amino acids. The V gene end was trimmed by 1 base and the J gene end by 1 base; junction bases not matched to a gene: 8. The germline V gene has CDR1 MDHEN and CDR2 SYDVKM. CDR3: CASSLYSTSGPQETQYF. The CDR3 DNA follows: TGTGCCAGCAGTTTATACTCCACTAGCGGACCCCAAGAGACCCAGTACTTC.

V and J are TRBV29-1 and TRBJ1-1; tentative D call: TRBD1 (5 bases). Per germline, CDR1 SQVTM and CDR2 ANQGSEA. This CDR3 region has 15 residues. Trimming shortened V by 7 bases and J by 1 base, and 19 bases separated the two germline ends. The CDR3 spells CSADPLGGRNTEAFF. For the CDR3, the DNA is TGCAGCGCTGACCCGCTGGGGGGGAGGAACACTGAAGCTTTCTTT.

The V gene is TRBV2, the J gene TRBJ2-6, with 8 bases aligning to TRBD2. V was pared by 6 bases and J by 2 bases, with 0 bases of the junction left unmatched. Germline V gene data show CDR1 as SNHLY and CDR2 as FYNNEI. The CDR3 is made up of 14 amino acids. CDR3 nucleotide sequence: TGTGCCAGCAGACTAGCGGCTGGGGCCAACGTCCTGACTTTC. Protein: CASRLAAGANVLTF. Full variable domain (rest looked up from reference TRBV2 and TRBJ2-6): EPEVTQTPSHQVTQMGQEVILRCVPISNHLYFYWYRQILGQKVEFLVSFYNNEISEKSEIFDDQFSVERPDGSNFTLKIRSTKLEDSAMYFCASRLAAGANVLTFGAGSRLTVL.

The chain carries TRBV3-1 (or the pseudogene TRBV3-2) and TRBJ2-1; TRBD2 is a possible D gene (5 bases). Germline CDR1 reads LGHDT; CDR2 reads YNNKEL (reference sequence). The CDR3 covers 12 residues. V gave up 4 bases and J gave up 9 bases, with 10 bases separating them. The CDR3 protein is CASSLAGGEQFF. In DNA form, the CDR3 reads TGTGCCAGCAGCCTAGCAGGAGGTGAGCAGTTCTTC.

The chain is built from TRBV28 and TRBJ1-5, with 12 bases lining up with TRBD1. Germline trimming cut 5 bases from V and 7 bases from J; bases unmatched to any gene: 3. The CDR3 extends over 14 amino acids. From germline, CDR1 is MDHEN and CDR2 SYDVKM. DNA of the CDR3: TGTGCCAGCAGTGGGACAGGGGGCGTGCAGCCCCAGCATTTT. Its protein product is CASSGTGGVQPQHF.

This chain's CDR3 is CASSLDRGSGEQFF. CDR3 sequence (DNA): TGTGCCAGCAGCTTAGACCGCGGGAGCGGGGAGCAGTTCTTC. The V gene is TRBV11-2, the J gene TRBJ2-1; 7 bases align to TRBD2. V was pared by 0 bases and J by 10 bases, with 6 bases of the junction left unmatched. Per the germline V gene, CDR1 is SGHAT and CDR2 is FQNNGV. The CDR3 has 14 residues.

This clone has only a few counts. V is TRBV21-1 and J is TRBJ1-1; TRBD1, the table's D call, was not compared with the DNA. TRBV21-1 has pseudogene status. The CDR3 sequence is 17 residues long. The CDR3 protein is CASSKGLRGDRNTEAFF. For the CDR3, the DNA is TGTGCCAGCAGCAAAGGTTTAAGAGGGGACAGGAACACTGAAGCTTTCTTT.

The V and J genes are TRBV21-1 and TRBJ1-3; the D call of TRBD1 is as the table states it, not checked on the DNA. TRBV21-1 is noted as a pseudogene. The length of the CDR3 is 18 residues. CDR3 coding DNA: TGTGCCAGCAGCAAAGTTAGTGATTTTGGGGCAGCTGGAAACACCATATATTTT. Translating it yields CASSKVSDFGAAGNTIYF.

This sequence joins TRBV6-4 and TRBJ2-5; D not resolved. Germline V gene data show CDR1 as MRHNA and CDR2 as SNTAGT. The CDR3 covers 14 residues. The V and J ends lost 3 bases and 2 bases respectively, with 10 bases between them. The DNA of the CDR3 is TGTGCCAGCAGTGAACAGCCCTCACAAGAGACCCAGTACTTC. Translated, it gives CASSEQPSQETQYF.

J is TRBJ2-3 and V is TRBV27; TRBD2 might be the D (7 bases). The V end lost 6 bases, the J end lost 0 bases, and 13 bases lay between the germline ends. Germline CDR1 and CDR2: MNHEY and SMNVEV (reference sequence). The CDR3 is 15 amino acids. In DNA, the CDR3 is TGTGCCAGCAGAGGGGGGGGATATAGCACAGATACGCAGTATTTT. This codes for CASRGGGYSTDTQYF.

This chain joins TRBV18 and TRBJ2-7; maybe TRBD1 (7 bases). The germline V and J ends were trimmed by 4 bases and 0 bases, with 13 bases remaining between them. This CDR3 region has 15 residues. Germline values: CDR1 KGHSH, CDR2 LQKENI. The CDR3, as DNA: TGTGCCAGCTCACAGACAGGGAGGCTCTCCTACGAGCAGTACTTC. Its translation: CASSQTGRLSYEQYF.

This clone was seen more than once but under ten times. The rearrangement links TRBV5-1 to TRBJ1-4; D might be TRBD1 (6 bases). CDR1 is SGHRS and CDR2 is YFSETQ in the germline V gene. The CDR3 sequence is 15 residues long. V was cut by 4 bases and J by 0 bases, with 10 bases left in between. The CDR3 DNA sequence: TGCGCCAGCAGCCACGGGACAACAACTAATGAAAAACTGTTTTTT. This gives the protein CASSHGTTTNEKLFF.

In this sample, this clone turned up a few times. CDR3 DNA: TGTGCCAGCAGCCAATACCGTTGGGGCAGGGGCCCCAGGGAGCTGTTTTTT. Translated: CASSQYRWGRGPRELFF. This chain connects TRBV14 to TRBJ2-2; a possible D gene is TRBD1 (6 bases). This CDR3 has 17 amino acids. Germline V gene data show CDR1 as SGHDN and CDR2 as FVKESK. The V end lost 2 bases, the J end lost 9 bases, and 22 bases lay between the germline ends.

DNA for the CDR3: TGTGCCAGCAGTGTAGCTTACACTGAAGCTTTCTTT. This translates into CASSVAYTEAFF. The chain combines TRBV28 with TRBJ1-1; D remains ambiguous. V lost 5 bases, J lost 3 bases, and 7 bases lay in between. Germline V gene sequence: CDR1 MDHEN, CDR2 SYDVKM. This CDR3 comprises 12 residues.